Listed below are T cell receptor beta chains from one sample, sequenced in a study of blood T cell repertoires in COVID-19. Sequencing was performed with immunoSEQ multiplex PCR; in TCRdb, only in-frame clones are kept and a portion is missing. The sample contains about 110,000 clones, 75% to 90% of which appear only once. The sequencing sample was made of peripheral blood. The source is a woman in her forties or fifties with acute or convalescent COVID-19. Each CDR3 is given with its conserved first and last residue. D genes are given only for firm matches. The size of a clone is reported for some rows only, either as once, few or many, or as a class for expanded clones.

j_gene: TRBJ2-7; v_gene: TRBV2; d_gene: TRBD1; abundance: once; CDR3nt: TGTGCCAGCAGCGGGACAGGGGGCGAGCAGTACTTC; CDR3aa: CASSGTGGEQYF
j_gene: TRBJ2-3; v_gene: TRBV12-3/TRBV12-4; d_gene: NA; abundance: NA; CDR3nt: TGTGCCAGCAGTTTTGTAAGTAGAGATACGCAGTATTTT; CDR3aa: CASSFVSRDTQYF
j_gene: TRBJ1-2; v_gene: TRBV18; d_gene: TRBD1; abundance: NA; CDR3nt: TGTGCCAGCTCAGAGGGGGCGGTGAGCTATGGCTACACCTTC; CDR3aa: CASSEGAVSYGYTF
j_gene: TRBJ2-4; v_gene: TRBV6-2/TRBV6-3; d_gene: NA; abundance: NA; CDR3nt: TGTGCCAGCAGCGGTGACATAATAGCCAAAAACATTCAGTACTTC; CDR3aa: CASSGDIIAKNIQYF
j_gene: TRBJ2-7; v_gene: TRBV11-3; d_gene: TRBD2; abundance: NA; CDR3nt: TGTGCCAGCAGCCCGAGAGCTAGCGGGAGGAGCTCCTACGAGCAGTACTTC; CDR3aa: CASSPRASGRSSYEQYF
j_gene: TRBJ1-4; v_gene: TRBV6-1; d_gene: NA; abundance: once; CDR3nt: TGTGCCAGCAGTGAGATCGGGGTGACTAATGAAAAACTGTTTTTT; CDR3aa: CASSEIGVTNEKLFF
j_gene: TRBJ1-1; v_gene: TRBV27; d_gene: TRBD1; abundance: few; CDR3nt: TGTGCCAGCAGCCCACCGGGACAGGGCGCCGCTTTCTTT; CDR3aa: CASSPPGQGAAFF
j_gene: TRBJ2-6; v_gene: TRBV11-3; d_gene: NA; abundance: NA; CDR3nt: TGTGCCAGCAGCACGGGAGTCGGTGGGGCCAACGTCCTGACTTTC; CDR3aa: CASSTGVGGANVLTF
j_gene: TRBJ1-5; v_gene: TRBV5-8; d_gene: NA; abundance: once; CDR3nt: TGTGCCAGCAGCTTGGTGTGGGCGCCCTATCAGCCCCAGCATTTT; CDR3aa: CASSLVWAPYQPQHF
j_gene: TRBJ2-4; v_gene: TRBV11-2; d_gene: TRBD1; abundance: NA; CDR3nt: TGTGCCAGCAGCCCCGTGACAGGGGTAAACATTCAGTACTTC; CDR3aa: CASSPVTGVNIQYF
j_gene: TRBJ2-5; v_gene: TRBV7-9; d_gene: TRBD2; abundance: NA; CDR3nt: TGTGCCTCCCGGACTAGCGGGGGACTAAGCCAAGAGACCCAGTACTTC; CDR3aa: CASRTSGGLSQETQYF
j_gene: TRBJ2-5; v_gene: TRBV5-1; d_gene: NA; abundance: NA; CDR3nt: TGCGCCAGCAGCTTTGGACAGGGAGGGGAGACCCAGTACTTC; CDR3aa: CASSFGQGGETQYF
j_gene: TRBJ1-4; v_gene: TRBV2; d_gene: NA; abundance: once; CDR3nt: TGTGCCAGCAAAGGGGGATTTGGCGAAAAACTGTTTTTT; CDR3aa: CASKGGFGEKLFF
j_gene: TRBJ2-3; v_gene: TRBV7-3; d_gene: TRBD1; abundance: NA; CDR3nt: TGTGCCAGCAGCAAATCCGGGACAGCAGATACGCAGTATTTT; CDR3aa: CASSKSGTADTQYF
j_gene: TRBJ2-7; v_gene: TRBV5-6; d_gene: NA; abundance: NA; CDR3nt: TGTGCCAGCAGCTTGGACAGGGAAAGGTCCTACGAGCAGTACTTC; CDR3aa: CASSLDRERSYEQYF
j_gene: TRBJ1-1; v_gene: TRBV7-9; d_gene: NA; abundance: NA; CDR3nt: TGTGCCGGGGGGGTCACGAACACTGAAGCTTTCTTT; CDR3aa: CAGGVTNTEAFF
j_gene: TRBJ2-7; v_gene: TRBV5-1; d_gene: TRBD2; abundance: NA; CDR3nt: TGCGCCAGCAGCTTGATGACTAGCGGGGGCTACGAGCAGTACTTC; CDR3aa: CASSLMTSGGYEQYF
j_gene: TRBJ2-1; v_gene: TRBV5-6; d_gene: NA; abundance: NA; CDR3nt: TGTGCCAGCAGCTTGTACAGTGGGGCTCATGAGCAGTTCTTC; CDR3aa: CASSLYSGAHEQFF
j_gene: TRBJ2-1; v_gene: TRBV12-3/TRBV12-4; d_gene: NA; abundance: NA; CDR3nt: TGTGCCAGCAGCCCATACAGCAATGAGCAGTTCTTC; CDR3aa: CASSPYSNEQFF
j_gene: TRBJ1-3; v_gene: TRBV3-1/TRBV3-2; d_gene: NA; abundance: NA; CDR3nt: TGTGCCAGCGCCCGGGGTGAAGGGAGTGGAAACACCATATATTTT; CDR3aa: CASARGEGSGNTIYF
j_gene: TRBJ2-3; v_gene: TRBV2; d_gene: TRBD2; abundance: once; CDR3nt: TGTGCCAGCAGATTTCCCCTCTCCCTAGCGGGGGGCACAGATACGCAGTATTTT; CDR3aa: CASRFPLSLAGGTDTQYF
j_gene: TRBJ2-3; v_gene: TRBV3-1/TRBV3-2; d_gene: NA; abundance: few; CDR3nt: TGTGCCAGCAGCCAAGAAGCAGGCAGAACGCAGTATTTT; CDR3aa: CASSQEAGRTQYF
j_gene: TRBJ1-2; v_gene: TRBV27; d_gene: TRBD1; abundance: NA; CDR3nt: TGTGCCAGCAGTTTCCGAGAGGGGACAGGTGTCAGGTTCCACTATGGCTACACCTTC; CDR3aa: CASSFREGTGVRFHYGYTF
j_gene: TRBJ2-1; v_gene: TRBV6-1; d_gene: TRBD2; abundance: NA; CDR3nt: TGTGCCAGCAGTGAATGGCGGGGGGGGAATGAGCAGTTCTTC; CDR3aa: CASSEWRGGNEQFF
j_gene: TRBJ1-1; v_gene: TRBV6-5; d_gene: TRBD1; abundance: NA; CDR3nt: TGTGCCAGCAGGCGACAGGGGGCTAATGAAGCTTTCTTT; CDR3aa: CASRRQGANEAFF
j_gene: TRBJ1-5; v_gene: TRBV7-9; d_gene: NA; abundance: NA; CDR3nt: TGTGCCAGCAGGTCGGGTCGGAATCAGCCCCAGCATTTT; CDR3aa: CASRSGRNQPQHF
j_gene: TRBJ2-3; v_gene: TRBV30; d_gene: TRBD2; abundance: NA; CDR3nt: TGTGCCTGGACTAGCGGGGTCACAGATACGCAGTATTTT; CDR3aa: CAWTSGVTDTQYF
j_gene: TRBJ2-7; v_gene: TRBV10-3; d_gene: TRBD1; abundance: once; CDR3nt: TGTGCCATCAGCGTCGGGACAGGGGCCAACGAGCAGTACTTC; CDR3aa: CAISVGTGANEQYF
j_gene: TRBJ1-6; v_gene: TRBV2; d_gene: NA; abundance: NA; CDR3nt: TGTGCCAGCAGTATCCGCTCCTATAATTCACCCCTCCACTTT; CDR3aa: CASSIRSYNSPLHF